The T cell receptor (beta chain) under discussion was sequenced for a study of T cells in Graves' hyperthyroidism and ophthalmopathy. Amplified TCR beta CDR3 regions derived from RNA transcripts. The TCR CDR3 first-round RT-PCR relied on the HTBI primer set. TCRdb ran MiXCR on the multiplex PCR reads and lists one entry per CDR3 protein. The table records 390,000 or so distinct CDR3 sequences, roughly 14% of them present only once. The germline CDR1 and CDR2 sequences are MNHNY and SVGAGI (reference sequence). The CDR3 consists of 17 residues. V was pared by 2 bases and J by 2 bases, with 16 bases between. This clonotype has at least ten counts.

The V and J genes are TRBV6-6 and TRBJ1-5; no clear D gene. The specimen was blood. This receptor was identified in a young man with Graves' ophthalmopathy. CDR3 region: CASSYPPTGTGNQPQHF. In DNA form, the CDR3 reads TGTGCCAGCAGTTACCCTCCGACCGGAACGGGCAATCAGCCCCAGCATTTT.